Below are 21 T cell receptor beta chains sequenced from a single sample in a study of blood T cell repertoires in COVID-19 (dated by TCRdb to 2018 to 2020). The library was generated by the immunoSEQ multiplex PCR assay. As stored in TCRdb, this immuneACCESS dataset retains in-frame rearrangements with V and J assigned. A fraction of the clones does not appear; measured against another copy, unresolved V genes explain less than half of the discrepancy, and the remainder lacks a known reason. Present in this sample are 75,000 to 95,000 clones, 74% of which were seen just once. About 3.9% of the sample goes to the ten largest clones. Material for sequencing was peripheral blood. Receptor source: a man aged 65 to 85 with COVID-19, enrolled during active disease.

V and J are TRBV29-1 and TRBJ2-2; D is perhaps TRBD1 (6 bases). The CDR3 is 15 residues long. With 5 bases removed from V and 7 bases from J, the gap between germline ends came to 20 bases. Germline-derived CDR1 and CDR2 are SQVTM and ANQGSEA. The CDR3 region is CSVYFPSTGSGELFF. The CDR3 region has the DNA TGCAGCGTTTACTTCCCTTCTACAGGGAGCGGGGAGCTGTTTTTT.

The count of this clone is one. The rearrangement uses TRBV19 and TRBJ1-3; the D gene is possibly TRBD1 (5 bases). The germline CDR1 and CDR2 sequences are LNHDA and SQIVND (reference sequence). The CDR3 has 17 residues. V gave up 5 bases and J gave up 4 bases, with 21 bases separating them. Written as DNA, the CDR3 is TGTGCCAGTAGTCCTACAGGCGGCGCAGGCTACGGAAACACCATATATTTT. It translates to CASSPTGGAGYGNTIYF.

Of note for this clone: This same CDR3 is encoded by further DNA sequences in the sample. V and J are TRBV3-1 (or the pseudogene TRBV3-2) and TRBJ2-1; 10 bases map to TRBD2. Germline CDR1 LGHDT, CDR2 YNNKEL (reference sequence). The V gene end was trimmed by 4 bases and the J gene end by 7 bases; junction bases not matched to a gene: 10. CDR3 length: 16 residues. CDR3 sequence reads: CASSPHTGLAQNEQFF. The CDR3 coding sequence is TGTGCCAGCAGCCCCCATACGGGACTAGCGCAGAATGAGCAGTTCTTC.

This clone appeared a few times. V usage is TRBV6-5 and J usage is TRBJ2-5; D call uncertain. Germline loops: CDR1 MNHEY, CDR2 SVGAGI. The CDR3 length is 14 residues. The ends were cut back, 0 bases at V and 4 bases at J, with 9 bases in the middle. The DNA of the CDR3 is TGTGCCAGCAGTTACTCGAGTCTAGGAGAGACCCAGTACTTC. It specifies CASSYSSLGETQYF.

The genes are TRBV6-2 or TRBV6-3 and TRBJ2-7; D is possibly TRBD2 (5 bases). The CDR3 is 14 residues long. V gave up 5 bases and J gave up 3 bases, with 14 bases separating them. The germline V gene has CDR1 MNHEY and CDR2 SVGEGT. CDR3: CASSMDFSDYEQYF. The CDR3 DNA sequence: TGTGCCAGCAGTATGGACTTCTCCGACTACGAGCAGTACTTC.

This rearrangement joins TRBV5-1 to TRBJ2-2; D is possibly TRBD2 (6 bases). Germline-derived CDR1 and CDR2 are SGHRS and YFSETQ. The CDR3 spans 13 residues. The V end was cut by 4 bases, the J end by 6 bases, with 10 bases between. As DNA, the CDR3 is TGCGCCAGCAGCCCCGGAGGGGCCGGGGAGCTGTTTTTT. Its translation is CASSPGGAGELFF. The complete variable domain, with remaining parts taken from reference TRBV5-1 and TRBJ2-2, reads KAGVTQTPRYLIKTRGQQVTLSCSPISGHRSVSWYQQTPGQGLQFLFEYFSETQRNKGNFPGRFSGRQFSNSRSEMNVSTLELGDSALYLCASSPGGAGELFFGEGSRLTVL.

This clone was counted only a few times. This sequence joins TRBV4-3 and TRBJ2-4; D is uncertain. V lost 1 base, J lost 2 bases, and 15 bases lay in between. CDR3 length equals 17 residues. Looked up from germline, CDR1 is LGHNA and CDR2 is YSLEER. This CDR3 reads CASSQVHSWSPKNIQYF. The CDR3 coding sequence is TGCGCCAGCAGCCAAGTTCACAGCTGGTCCCCCAAAAACATTCAGTACTTC.

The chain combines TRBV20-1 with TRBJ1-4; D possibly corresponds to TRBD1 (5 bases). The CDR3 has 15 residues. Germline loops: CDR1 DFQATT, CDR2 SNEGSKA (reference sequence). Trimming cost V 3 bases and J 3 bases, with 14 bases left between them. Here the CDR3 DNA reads TGCAGTGCTAGTCAGAGACTAGGGGCTAATGAAAAACTGTTTTTT. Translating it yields CSASQRLGANEKLFF.

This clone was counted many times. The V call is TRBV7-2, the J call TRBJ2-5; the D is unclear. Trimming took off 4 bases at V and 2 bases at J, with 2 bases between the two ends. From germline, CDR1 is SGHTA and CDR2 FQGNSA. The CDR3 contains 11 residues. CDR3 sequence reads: CASSSQETQYF. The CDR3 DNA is TGTGCCAGCAGCTCTCAAGAGACCCAGTACTTC.

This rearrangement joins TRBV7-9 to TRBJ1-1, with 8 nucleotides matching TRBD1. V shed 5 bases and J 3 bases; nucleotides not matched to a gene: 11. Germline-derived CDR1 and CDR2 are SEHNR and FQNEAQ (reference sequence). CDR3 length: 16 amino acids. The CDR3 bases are TGTGCCAGCAGCCTAAGCTGGACAGGGTACTACACTGAAGCTTTCTTT. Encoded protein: CASSLSWTGYYTEAFF.

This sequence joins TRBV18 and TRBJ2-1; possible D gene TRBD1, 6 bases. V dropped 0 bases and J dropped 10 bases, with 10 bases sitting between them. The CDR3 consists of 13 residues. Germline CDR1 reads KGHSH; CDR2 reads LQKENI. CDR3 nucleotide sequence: TGTGCCAGCTCACCACCCGGACAGTCCGAGCAGTTCTTC. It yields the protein CASSPPGQSEQFF.

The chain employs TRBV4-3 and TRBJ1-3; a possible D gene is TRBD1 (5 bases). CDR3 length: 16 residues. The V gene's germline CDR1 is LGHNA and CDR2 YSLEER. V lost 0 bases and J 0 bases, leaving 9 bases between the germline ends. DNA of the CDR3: TGCGCCAGCAGCCAAGATTACAGGACCTCTGGAAACACCATATATTTT. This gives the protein CASSQDYRTSGNTIYF.

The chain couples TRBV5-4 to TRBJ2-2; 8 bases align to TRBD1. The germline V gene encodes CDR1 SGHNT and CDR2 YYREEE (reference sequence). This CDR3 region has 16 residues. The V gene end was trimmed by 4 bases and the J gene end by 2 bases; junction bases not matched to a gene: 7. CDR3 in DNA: TGTGCCAGCAGCCCGCGACAGGGGAGAAACACCGGGGAGCTGTTTTTT. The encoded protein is CASSPRQGRNTGELFF. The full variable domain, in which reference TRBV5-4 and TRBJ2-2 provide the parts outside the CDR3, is ETGVTQSPTHLIKTRGQQVTLRCSSQSGHNTVSWYQQALGQGPQFIFQYYREEENGRGNFPPRFSGLQFPNYSSELNVNALELDDSALYLCASSPRQGRNTGELFFGEGSRLTVL.

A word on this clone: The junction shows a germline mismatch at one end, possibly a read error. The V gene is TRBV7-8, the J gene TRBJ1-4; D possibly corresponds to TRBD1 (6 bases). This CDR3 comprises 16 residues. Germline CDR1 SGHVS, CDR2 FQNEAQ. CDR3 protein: CASIGTGREDGEKLFF. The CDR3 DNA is TGTGCCAGCATCGGCACAGGGCGAGAAGACGGTGAAAAACTATTTTTT.

CDR3 DNA sequence: TGCGCCAGCAGCTTGGCCCCGGGACAGCAAGAGACCCAGTACTTC. Translated: CASSLAPGQQETQYF. The chain carries TRBV5-1 and TRBJ2-5, with TRBD1 identical over 7 bases. V shed 0 bases, J shed 2 bases, and the junction held 4 bases outside the gene matches. Germline assignment: CDR1 SGHRS and CDR2 YFSETQ. CDR3 length: 15 residues.

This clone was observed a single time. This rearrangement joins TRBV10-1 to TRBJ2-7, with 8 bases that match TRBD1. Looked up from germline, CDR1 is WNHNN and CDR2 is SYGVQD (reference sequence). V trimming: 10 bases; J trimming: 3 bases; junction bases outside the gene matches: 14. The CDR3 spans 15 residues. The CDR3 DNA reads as TGCGCCACTAAAGAGGGAAGACAGGGGCACTACGAGCAGTACTTC. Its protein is CATKEGRQGHYEQYF.

The DNA of the CDR3 is TGTGCCAGCAGTTACGACAGGGGGATAGATACGCAGTATTTT. Protein product: CASSYDRGIDTQYF. The chain couples TRBV6-2 or TRBV6-3 to TRBJ2-3, with TRBD1 identical over 9 bases. There are 14 residues in the CDR3. After removal of 2 bases from V and 5 bases from J, the junction contained 2 bases not matched to a gene. CDR1 MNHEY and CDR2 SVGEGT come from the germline V gene.

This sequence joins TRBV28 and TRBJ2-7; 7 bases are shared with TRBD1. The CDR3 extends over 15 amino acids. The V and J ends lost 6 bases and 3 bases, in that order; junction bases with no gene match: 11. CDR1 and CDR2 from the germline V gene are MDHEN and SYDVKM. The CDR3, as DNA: TGTGCCAGCAGGTTAAGACAGGGTTCGATCTACGAGCAGTACTTC. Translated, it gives CASRLRQGSIYEQYF.

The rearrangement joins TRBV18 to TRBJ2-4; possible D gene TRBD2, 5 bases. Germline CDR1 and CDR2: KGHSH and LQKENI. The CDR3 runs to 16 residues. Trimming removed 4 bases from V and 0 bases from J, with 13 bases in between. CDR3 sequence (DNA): TGTGCCAGCTCACTTTTACCGGGAATAGCCAAAAACATTCAGTACTTC. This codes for CASSLLPGIAKNIQYF.

CDR3 nucleotide sequence: TGCGCCAGCAGCTTGGGAGGACAGGGACTGAGGGAGCAGTACTTC. Its protein product is CASSLGGQGLREQYF. The V gene is TRBV5-1, the J gene TRBJ2-7, with TRBD1 identical over 8 bases. Germline V CDR1 and CDR2: SGHRS, YFSETQ. The ends lost 0 bases at V and 7 bases at J; junction bases unmatched: 9. The CDR3 totals 15 residues.

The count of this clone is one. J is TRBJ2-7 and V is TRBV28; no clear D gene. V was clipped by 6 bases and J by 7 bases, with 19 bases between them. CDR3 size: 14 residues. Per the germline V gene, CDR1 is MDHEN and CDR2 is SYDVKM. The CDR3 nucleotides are TGTGCCAGCAGCTCCCTAGGCTTAGTAGGTGAGCAGTACTTC. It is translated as CASSSLGLVGEQYF.